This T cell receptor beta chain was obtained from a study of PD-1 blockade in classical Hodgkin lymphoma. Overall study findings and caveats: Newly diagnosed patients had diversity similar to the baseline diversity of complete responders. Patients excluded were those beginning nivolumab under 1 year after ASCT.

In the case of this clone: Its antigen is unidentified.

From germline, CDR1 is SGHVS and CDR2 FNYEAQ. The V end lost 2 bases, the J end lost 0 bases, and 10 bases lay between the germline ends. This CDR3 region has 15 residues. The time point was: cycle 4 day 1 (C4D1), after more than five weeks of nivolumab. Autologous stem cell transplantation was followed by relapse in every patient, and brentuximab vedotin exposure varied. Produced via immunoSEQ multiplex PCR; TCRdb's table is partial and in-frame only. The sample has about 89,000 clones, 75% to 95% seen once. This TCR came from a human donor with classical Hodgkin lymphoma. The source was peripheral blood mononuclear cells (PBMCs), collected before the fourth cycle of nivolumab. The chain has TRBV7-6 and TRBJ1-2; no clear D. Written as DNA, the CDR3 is TGTGCCAGCAGCTTAAGACACCTGTCTAACTATGGCTACACCTTC. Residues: CASSLRHLSNYGYTF.